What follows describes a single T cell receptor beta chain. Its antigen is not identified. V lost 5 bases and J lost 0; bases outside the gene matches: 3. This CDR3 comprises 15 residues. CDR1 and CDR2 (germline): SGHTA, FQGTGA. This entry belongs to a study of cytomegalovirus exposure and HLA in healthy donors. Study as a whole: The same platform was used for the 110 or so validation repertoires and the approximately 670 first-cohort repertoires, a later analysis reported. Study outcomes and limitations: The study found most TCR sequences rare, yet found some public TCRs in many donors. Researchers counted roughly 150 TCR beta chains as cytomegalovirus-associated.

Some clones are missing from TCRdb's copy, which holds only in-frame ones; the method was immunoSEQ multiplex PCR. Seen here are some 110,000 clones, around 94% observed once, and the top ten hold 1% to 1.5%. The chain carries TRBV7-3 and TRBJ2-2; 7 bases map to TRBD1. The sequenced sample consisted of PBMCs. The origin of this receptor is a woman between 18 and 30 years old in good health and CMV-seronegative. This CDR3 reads CASSQGQTNTGELFF. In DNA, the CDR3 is TGTGCCAGCAGCCAGGGACAGACGAACACCGGGGAGCTGTTTTTT.